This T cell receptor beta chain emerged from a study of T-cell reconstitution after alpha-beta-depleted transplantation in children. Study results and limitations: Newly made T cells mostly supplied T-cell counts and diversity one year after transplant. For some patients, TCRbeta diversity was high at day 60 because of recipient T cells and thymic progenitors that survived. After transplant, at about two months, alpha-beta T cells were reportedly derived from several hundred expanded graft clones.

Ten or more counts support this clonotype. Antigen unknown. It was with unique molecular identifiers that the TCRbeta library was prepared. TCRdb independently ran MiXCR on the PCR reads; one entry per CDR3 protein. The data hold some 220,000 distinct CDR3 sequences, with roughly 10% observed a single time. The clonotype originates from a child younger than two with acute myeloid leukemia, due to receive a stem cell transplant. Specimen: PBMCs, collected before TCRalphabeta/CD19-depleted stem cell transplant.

The CDR3 sequence: CASSPGQVYGTDTQYF. For the CDR3, the DNA is TGTGCCAGCAGCCCTGGACAGGTCTATGGCACAGATACGCAGTATTTT. V is TRBV7-8 and J is TRBJ2-3, with TRBD1 identical over 7 bases. The V gene end was trimmed by 5 bases and the J gene end by 1 base; junction bases not matched to a gene: 9. The germline V gene encodes CDR1 SGHVS and CDR2 FQNEAQ. The CDR3 has 16 residues.